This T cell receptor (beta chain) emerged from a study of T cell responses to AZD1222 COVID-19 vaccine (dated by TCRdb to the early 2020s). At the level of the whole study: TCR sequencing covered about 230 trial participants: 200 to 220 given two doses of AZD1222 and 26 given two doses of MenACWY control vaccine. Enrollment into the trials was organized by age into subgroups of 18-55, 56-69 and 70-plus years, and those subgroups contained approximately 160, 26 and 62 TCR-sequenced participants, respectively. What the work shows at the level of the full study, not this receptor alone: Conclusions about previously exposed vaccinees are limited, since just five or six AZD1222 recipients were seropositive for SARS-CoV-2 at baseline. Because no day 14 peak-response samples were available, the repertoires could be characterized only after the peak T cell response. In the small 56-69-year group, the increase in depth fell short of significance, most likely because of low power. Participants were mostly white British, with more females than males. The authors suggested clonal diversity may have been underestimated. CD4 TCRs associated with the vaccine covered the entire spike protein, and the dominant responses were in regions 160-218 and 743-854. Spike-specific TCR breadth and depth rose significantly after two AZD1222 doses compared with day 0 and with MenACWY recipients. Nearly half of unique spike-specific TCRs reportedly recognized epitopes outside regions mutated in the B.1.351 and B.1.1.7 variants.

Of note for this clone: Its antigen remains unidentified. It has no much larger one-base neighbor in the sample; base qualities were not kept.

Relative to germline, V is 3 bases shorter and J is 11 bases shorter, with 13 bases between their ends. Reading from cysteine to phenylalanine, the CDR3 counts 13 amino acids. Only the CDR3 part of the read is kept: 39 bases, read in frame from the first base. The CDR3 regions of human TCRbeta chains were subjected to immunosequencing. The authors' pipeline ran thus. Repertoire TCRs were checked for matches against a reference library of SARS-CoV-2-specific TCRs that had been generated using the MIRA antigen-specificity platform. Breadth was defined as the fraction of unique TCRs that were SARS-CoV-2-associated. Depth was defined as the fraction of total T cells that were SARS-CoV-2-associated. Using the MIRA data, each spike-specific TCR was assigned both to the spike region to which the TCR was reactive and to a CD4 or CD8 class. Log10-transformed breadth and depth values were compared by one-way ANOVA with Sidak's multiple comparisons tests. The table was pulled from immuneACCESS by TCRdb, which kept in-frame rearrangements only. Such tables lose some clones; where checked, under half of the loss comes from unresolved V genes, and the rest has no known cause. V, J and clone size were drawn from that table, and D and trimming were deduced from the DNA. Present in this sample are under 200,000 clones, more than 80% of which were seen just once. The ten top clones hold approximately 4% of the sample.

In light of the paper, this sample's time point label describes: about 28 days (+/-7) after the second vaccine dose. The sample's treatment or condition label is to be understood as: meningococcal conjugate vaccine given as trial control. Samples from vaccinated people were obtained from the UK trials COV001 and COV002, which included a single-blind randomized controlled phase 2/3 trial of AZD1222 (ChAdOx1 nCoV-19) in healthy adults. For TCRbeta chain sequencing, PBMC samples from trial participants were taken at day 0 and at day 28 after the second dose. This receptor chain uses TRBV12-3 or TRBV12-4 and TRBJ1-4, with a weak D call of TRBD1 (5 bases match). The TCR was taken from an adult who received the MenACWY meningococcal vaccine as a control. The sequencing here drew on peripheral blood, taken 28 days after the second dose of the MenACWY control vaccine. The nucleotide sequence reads TGTGCCAGCAGTTTCCGGGGCAGAGACAAACTGTTTTTT. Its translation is CASSFRGRDKLFF.